One sample yielded the 8 T cell receptor beta chains listed below, sequenced in a study of cytomegalovirus exposure and HLA in healthy donors. PCR was performed using 60 Vbeta and 13 Jbeta primers. The table came from immunoSEQ multiplex PCR; TCRdb's copy has only in-frame clones and leaves some out. The repertoire holds 150,000 to 200,000 clones, with about nine tenths as singletons. The sample taken for sequencing was PBMCs. These TCRs come from a boy aged 2 to 9 in good health and CMV-seronegative.

The rearrangement links TRBV28 to TRBJ2-7; no firm D call. V dropped 1 base and J dropped 3 bases, with 4 bases sitting between them. The CDR3 is 12 amino acids. From germline, CDR1 is MDHEN and CDR2 SYDVKM. The CDR3 protein is CASSLSFYEQYF. The CDR3 nucleotides are TGTGCCAGCAGTTTATCATTCTACGAGCAGTACTTC.

This clone was recorded a few times. V and J are TRBV30 and TRBJ2-7; maybe TRBD1 (6 bases). The CDR3 loop spans 14 amino acids. The germline CDR1 and CDR2 sequences are GTSNPN and SVGIG (reference sequence). V lost 1 base to trimming and J lost 3 bases, with 13 bases between them. The CDR3 DNA is TGTGCCTGGAGTGGGGCCCAGGGGATCTACGAGCAGTACTTC. The encoded protein is CAWSGAQGIYEQYF.

The chain combines TRBV15 with TRBJ1-1; 7 bases align to TRBD1. The CDR3 length is 17 residues. CDR1 is LNHNV, CDR2 YYDKDF, per germline (reference sequence). After removal of 1 base from V and 0 bases from J, the junction contained 8 bases not matched to a gene. The CDR3 sequence: CATSRARQGTMNTEAFF. In DNA form, the CDR3 reads TGTGCCACCAGCAGAGCGCGACAGGGAACCATGAACACTGAAGCTTTCTTT. The full variable domain, completed using reference TRBV15 and TRBJ1-1, is DAMVIQNPRYQVTQFGKPVTLSCSQTLNHNVMYWYQQKSSQAPKLLFHYYDKDFNNEADTPDNFQSRRPNTSFCFLDIRSPGLGDTAMYLCATSRARQGTMNTEAFFGQGTRLTVV.

The rearrangement links TRBV5-1 to TRBJ2-7; TRBD2 agrees at 8 bases. The CDR3 sequence is 13 residues long. Germline CDR1 SGHRS, CDR2 YFSETQ. Trimming cost V 4 bases and J 2 bases; bases outside gene matches: 2. Here the CDR3 DNA reads TGCGCCAGCAGCGGTAGCGGGACCTACGAGCAGTACTTC. Translation: CASSGSGTYEQYF.

In this sample, this clone turned up once. This sequence joins TRBV28 and TRBJ2-7, with TRBD1 identical over 7 bases. The V gene's germline CDR1 is MDHEN and CDR2 SYDVKM. Trimming took 4 bases from V and 3 from J; bases not matched to a gene: 12. CDR3 length: 16 residues. CDR3: CASSSTGQLLGYEQYF. The CDR3 nucleotides are TGTGCCAGCAGTTCCACGGGACAGCTGCTTGGCTACGAGCAGTACTTC.

This clone occurred once. The chain uses TRBV11-2 and TRBJ2-1; 11 bases fit TRBD2. The CDR3 has 17 amino acids. Germline CDR1 SGHAT, CDR2 FQNNGV. V lost 0 bases to trimming and J lost 5 bases; unmatched junction nucleotides: 6. The CDR3 loop reads CASSLDIAGGPNNEQFF. In DNA form, the CDR3 reads TGTGCCAGCAGCTTAGATATAGCGGGGGGGCCGAACAATGAGCAGTTCTTC.

This chain uses TRBV15 with TRBJ2-7, with 8 bases identical to TRBD1. The trim removed 0 bases at V and 4 bases at J, leaving 5 bases unmatched. This CDR3 contains 15 residues. Germline CDR1 reads LNHNV; CDR2 reads YYDKDF (reference sequence). The CDR3 DNA follows: TGTGCCACCAGCAGAGAACAGGGGGGAATGTACGAGCAGTACTTC. Translated: CATSREQGGMYEQYF.

The chain has TRBV5-4 and TRBJ1-2; 8 nucleotides agree with TRBD1. The CDR3 has 17 residues. The germline CDR1 and CDR2 sequences are SGHNT and YYREEE (reference sequence). Trimming at V came to 0 bases and at J to 4 bases, leaving 11 bases not matched to a gene. CDR3 coding DNA: TGTGCCAGCAGCTTGGGAGTATCGGCAGGGGGCAGCTATGGCTACACCTTC. Protein sequence: CASSLGVSAGGSYGYTF.